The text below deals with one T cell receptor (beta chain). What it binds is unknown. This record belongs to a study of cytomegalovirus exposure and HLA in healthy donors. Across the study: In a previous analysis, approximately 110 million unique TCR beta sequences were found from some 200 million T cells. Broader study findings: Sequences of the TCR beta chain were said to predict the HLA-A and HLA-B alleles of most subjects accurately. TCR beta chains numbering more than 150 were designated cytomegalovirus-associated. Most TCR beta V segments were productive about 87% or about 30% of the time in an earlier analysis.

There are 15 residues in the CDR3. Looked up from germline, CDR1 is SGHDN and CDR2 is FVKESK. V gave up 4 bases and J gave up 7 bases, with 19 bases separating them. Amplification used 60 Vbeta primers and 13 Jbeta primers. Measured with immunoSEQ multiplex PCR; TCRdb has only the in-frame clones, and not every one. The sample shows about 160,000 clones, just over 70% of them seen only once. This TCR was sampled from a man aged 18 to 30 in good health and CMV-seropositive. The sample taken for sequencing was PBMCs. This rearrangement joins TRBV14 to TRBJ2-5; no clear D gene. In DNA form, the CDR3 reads TGTGCCAGCAGCCCCCAGCGCCTCGGTGGCGGGACCCAGTACTTC. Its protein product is CASSPQRLGGGTQYF. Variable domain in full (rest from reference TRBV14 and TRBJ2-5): EAGVTQFPSHSVIEKGQTVTLRCDPISGHDNLYWYRRVMGKEIKFLLHFVKESKQDESGMPNNRFLAERTGGTYSTLKVQPAELEDSGVYFCASSPQRLGGGTQYFGPGTRLLVL.